This T cell receptor (beta chain) was identified during a study of T cell clones after liver transplantation. Looking at the study overall: Patients counted as tolerant after at least one year off all immunosuppression, enzymes not exceeding twice normal.

This CDR3 comprises 13 residues. V lost 6 bases, J lost 7 bases, and 13 bases lay in between. Germline V gene data show CDR1 as MNHNY and CDR2 as SVGAGI (reference sequence). TCRdb keeps only in-frame clones here, not all; method: immunoSEQ multiplex PCR. This repertoire shows some 57,000 clones, roughly three quarters found once; its top ten account for about a tenth. Unstimulated PBMCs were sorted into CD3+CD4+ and CD3+CD8+ populations. The chain carries TRBV6-6 and TRBJ2-1, with D perhaps TRBD2 (5 bases). Source: CD4+ T cells from blood, taken at the 22-month timepoint. This TCR came from a human patient who received a liver transplant. Some T cells here may be from the graft donor. This chain's CDR3 is CASSFDYLNEQFF. The CDR3 nucleotides read TGTGCCAGCAGCTTTGACTATTTGAATGAGCAGTTCTTC.